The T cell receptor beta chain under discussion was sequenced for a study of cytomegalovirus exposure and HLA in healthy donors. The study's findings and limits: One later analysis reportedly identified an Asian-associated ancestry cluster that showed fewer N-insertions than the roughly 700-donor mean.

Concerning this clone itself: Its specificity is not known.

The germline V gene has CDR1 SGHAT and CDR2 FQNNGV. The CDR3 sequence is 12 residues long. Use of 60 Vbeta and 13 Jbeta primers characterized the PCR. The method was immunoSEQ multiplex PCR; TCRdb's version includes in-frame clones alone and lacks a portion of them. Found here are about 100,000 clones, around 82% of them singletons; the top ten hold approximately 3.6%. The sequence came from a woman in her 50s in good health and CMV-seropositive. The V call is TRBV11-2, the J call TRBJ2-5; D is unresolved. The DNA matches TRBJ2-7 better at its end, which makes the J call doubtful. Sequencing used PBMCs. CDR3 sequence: CASSLNFYEQYF. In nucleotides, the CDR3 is TGTGCCAGCAGCCTGAATTTTTACGAGCAGTACTTC.